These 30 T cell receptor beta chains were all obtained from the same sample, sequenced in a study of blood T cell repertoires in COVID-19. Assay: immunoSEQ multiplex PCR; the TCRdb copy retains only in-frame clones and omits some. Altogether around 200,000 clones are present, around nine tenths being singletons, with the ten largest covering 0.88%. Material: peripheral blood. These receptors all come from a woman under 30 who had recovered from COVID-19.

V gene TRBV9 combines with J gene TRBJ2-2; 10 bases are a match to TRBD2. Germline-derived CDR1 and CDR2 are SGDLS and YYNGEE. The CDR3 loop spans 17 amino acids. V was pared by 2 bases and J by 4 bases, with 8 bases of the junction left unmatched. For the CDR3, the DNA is TGTGCCAGCAGCGTTCCCAGCGGGGGGGCCAGCACCGGGGAGCTGTTTTTT. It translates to CASSVPSGGASTGELFF.

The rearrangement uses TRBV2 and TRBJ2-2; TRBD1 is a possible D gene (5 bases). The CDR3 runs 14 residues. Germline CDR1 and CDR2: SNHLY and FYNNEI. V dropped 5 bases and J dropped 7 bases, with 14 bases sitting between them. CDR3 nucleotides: TGTGCCAGCAGTATCAGGGATTTGGGCGGGGAGCTGTTTTTT. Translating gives CASSIRDLGGELFF.

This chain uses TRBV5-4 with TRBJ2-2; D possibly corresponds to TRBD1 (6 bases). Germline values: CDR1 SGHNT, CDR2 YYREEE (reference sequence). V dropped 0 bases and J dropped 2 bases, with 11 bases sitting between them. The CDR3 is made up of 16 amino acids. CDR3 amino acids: CASSLELDSNTGELFF. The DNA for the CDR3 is TGTGCCAGCAGCTTGGAGTTGGACAGTAACACCGGGGAGCTGTTTTTT.

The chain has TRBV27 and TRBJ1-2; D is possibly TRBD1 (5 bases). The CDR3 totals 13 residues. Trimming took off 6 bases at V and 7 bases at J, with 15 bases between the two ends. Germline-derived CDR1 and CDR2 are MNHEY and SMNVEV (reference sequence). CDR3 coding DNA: TGTGCCAGCAGAGGAACAGGCCTAGGTGGCTACACCTTC. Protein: CASRGTGLGGYTF.

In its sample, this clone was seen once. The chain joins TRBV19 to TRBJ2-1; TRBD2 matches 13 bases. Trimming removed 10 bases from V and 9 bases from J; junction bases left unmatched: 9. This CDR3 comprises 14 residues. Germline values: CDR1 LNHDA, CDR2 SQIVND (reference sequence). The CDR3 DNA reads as TGTGCCACCAGAGGACTAGCGGGAGAGTTTGAGCAGTTCTTC. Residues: CATRGLAGEFEQFF.

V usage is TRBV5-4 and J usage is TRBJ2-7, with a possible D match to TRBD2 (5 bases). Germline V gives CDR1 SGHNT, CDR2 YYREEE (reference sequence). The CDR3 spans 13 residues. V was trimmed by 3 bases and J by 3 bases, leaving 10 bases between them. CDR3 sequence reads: CASSSDWDYEQYF. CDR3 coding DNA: TGTGCCAGCAGCTCGGACTGGGACTACGAGCAGTACTTC.

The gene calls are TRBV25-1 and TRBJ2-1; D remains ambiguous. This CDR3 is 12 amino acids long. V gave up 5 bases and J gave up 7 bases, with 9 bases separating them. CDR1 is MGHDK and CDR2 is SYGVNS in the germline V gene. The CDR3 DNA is TGTGCCAGCAGTCGTTCCCTAAATGAGCAGTTCTTC. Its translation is CASSRSLNEQFF.

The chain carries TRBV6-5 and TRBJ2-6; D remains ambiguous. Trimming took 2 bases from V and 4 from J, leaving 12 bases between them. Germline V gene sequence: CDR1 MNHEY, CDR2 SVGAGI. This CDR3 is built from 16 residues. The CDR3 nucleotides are TGTGCCAGCAGTTACCCAGCGTTAAGCGGGGCCAACGTCCTGACTTTC. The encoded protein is CASSYPALSGANVLTF.

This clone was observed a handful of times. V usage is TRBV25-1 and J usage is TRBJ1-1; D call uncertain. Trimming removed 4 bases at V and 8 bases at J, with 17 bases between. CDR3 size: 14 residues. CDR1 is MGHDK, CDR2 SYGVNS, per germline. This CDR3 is CASSAPPGSTEAFF. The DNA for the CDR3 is TGTGCCAGCAGTGCCCCCCCGGGGAGTACCGAAGCTTTCTTT.

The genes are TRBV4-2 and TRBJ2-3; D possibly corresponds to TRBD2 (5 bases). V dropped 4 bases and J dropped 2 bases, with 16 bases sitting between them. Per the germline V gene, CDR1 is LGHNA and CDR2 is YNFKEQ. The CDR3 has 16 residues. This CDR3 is CASSPKNLAFTDTQYF. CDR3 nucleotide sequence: TGTGCCAGCAGCCCGAAGAACCTAGCCTTCACAGATACGCAGTATTTT.

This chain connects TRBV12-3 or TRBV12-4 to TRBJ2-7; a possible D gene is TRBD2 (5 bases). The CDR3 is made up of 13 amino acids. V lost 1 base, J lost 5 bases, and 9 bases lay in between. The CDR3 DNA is TGTGCCAGCAGTTTAGGCGGGCTCCACGAGCAGTACGTC. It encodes CASSLGGLHEQYV.

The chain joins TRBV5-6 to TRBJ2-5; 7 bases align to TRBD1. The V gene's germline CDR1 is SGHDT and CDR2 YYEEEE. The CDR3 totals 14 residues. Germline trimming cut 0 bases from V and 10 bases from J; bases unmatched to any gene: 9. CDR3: CASSLGTGPRGQYF. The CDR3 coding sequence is TGTGCCAGCAGCTTGGGGACAGGCCCCAGGGGCCAGTACTTC.

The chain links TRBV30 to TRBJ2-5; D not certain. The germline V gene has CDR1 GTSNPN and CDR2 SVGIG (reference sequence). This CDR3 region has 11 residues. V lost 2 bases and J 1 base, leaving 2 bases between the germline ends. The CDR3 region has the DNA TGTGCCTGGAGTCTCCAAGAGACCCAGTACTTC. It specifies CAWSLQETQYF.

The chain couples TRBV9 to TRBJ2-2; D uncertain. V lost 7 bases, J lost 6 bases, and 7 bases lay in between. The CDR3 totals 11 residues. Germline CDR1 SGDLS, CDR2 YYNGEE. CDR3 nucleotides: TGTGCCAGCGAGGTAGCCGGGGAGCTGTTTTTT. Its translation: CASEVAGELFF.

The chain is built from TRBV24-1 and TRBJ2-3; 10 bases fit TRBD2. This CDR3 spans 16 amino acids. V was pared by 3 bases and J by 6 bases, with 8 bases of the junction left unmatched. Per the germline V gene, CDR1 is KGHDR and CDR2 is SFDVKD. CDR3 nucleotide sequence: TGTGCCACCAGTGATGGCCTAGCGGGAGCGGGTGATACGCAGTATTTT. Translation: CATSDGLAGAGDTQYF.

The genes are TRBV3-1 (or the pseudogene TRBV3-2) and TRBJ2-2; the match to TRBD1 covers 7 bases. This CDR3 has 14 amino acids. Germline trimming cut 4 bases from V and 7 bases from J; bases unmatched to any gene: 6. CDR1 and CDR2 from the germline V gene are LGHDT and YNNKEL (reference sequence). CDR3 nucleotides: TGTGCCAGCAGCCTTAAGGGGGCGGGCGGGGAGCTGTTTTTT. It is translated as CASSLKGAGGELFF.

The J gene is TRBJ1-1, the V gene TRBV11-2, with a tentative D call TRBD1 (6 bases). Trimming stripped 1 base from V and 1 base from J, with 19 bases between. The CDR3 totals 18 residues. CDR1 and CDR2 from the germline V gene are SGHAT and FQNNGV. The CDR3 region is CASSLGSLGGAKNTEAFF. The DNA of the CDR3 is TGTGCCAGCAGCTTAGGGTCGCTGGGGGGGGCGAAGAACACTGAAGCTTTCTTT.

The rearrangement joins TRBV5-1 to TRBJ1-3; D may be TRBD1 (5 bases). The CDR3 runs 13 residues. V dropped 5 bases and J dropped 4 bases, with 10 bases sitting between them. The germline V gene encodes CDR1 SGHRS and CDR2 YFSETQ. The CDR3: CASRAGNGNTIYF. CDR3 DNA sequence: TGCGCCAGCAGGGCAGGGAACGGAAACACCATATATTTT. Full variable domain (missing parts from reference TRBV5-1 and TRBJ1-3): KAGVTQTPRYLIKTRGQQVTLSCSPISGHRSVSWYQQTPGQGLQFLFEYFSETQRNKGNFPGRFSGRQFSNSRSEMNVSTLELGDSALYLCASRAGNGNTIYFGEGSWLTVV.

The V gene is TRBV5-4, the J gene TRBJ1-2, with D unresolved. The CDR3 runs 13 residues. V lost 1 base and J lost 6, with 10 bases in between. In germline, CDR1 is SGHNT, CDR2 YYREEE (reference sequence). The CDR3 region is CASSLTQLHGYTF. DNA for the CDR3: TGTGCCAGCAGCTTGACACAGTTACATGGCTACACCTTC.

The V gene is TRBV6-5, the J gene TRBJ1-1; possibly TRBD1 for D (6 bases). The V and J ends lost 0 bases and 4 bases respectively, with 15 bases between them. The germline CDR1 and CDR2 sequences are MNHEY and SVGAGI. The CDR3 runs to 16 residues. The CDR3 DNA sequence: TGTGCCAGCAGTTACTCGAGTAACAGGGTAGGCACTGAAGCTTTCTTT. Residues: CASSYSSNRVGTEAFF.

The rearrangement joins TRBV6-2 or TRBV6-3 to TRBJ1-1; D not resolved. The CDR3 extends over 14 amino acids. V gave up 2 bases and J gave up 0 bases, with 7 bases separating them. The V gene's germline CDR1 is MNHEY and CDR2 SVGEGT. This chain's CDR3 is CASSYGGLNTEAFF. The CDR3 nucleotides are TGTGCCAGCAGTTACGGAGGGTTGAACACTGAAGCTTTCTTT.

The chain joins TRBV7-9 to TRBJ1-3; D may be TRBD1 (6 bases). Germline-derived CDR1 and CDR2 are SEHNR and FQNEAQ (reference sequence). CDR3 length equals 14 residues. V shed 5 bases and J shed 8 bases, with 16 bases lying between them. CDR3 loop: CASSPGRGAHTIYF. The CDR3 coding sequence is TGTGCCAGCAGCCCCGGTCGGGGGGCCCACACCATATATTTT.

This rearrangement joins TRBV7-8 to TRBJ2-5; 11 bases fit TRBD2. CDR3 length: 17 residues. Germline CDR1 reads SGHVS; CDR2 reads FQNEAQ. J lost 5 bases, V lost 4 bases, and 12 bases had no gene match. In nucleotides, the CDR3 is TGTGCCAGCAGCTGGGGGTTACTAGCGGGAGTAGGGGAGACCCAGTACTTC. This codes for CASSWGLLAGVGETQYF.

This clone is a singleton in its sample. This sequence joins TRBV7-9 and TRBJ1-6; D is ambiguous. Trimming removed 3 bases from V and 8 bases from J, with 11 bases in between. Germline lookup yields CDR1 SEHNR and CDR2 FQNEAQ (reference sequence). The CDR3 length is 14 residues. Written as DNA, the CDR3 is TGTGCCAGCAGCTTGATGCTCGGGGATTCACCCCTCCACTTT. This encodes CASSLMLGDSPLHF.

The CDR3 bases are TGCAGTGCTAGTGTTAGCGCCTCCTACAATGAGCAGTTCTTC. Protein: CSASVSASYNEQFF. This sequence joins TRBV20-1 and TRBJ2-1; D is possibly TRBD2 (5 bases). The V end lost 3 bases, the J end lost 0 bases, and 9 bases lay between the germline ends. The germline gives CDR1 DFQATT, CDR2 SNEGSKA (reference sequence). The CDR3 covers 14 residues.

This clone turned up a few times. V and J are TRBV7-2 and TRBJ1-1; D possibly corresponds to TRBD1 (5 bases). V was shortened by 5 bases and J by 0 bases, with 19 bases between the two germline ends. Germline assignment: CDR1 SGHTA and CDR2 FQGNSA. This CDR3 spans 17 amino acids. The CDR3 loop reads CASSLHLGVIMNTEAFF. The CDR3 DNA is TGTGCCAGCAGCCTTCATTTAGGGGTCATCATGAACACTGAAGCTTTCTTT.

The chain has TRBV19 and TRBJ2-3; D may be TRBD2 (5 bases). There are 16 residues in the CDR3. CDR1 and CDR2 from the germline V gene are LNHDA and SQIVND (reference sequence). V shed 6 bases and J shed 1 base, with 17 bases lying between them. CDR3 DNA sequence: TGTGCCAGTAGACGAGGACTCTCGCGGGGCACAGATACGCAGTATTTT. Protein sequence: CASRRGLSRGTDTQYF. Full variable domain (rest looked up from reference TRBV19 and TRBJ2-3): DGGITQSPKYLFRKEGQNVTLSCEQNLNHDAMYWYRQDPGQGLRLIYYSQIVNDFQKGDIAEGYSVSREKKESFPLTVTSAQKNPTAFYLCASRRGLSRGTDTQYFGPGTRLTVL.

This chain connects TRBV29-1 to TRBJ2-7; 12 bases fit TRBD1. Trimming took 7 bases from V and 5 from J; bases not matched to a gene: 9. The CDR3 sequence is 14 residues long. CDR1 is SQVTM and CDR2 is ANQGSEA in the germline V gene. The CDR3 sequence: CSGGSGTGGHEQYF. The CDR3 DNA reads TGCAGCGGCGGATCCGGGACAGGGGGCCACGAGCAGTACTTC.

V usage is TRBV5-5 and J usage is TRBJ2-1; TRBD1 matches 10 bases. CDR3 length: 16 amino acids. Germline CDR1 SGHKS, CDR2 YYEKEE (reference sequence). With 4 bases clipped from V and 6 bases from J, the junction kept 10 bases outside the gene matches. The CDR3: CASSRARDRGTNEQFF. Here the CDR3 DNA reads TGTGCCAGCAGCCGCGCACGGGACAGGGGAACCAATGAGCAGTTCTTC.

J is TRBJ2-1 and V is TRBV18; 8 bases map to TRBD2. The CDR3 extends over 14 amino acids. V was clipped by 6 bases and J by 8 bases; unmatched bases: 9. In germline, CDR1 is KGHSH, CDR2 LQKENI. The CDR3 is CASSPASGSDEQFF. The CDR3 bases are TGTGCCAGCTCCCCGGCGAGCGGGAGCGATGAGCAGTTCTTC.